The 26 T cell receptor beta chains reported below all come from one sample, sequenced in a study of CD8 T cells in ankylosing spondylitis. TCRdb recomputed calls from the 5' RACE reads with MiXCR, one row per CDR3 protein. Seen here are just under 350,000 distinct CDR3 sequences, approximately 15% observed once, and the top ten hold roughly 0.99%. Material: blood, either unsorted or a sorted T cell fraction (not recorded which). These receptors originate from a male donor with ankylosing spondylitis or in good health (not recorded which).

V gene TRBV27 combines with J gene TRBJ1-2, with D possibly being TRBD1 (6 bases). The CDR3 contains 13 residues. The germline gives CDR1 MNHEY, CDR2 SMNVEV (reference sequence). V lost 4 bases to trimming and J lost 8 bases, with 14 bases between them. CDR3 region: CASSSVGARGYTF. CDR3 nucleotide sequence: TGTGCCAGCAGTTCTGTGGGGGCTCGCGGCTACACCTTC.

The CDR3 DNA sequence: TGTGCCAGCAGTTTGGGTGCAGGGGGCGCTTATGGCTACACCTTC. Translation gives CASSLGAGGAYGYTF. This chain joins TRBV12-3 or TRBV12-4 and TRBJ1-2; 8 bases are shared with TRBD1. The CDR3 spans 15 residues. V was clipped by 3 bases and J by 5 bases; unmatched bases: 8.

This clonotype was counted ten times or more. The J gene is TRBJ1-4, the V gene TRBV7-2; the D gene is possibly TRBD1 (5 bases). Germline values: CDR1 SGHTA, CDR2 FQGNSA. Trimming cost V 4 bases and J 4 bases, with 10 bases left between them. The CDR3 has 14 amino acids. CDR3 bases: TGTGCCAGCAGCTCGGGACTGAATAATGAAAAACTGTTTTTT. Translation gives CASSSGLNNEKLFF.

The chain couples TRBV4-1 to TRBJ2-3; the match to TRBD1 covers 7 bases. Germline CDR1 MGHRA, CDR2 YSYEKL. This CDR3 has 15 residues. J gave up 1 base and V 4 bases, and 5 bases lay outside the gene matches. The CDR3 here is CASSRRDSRTDTQYF. For the CDR3, the DNA is TGCGCCAGCAGCCGCCGGGACAGCCGCACAGATACGCAGTATTTT.

The J gene is TRBJ2-1, the V gene TRBV21-1; the listed D gene, TRBD2, was not tested against the DNA. TRBV21-1 is labeled a pseudogene. This CDR3 region has 17 residues. The DNA for the CDR3 is TGTGCCAGCAGCAAAGCCCATCCAGCGGGAGTGGGGAATGAGCAGTTCTTC. Its protein product is CASSKAHPAGVGNEQFF.

The chain is built from TRBV5-1 and TRBJ1-1; tentative D call: TRBD1 (6 bases). The V gene's germline CDR1 is SGHRS and CDR2 YFSETQ. The CDR3 spans 14 residues. Trimming removed 4 bases at V and 8 bases at J, with 18 bases between. CDR3 nucleotides: TGCGCCAGCAGCGGGAACAGGGTTAATTCCGAAGCTTTCTTT. It is translated as CASSGNRVNSEAFF.

V gene TRBV5-1 combines with J gene TRBJ2-5, with D perhaps assigned TRBD1 or TRBD2 (5 bases each). CDR3 length: 13 residues. Germline CDR1 and CDR2: SGHRS and YFSETQ. Trimming took off 4 bases at V and 3 bases at J, with 10 bases between the two ends. CDR3 protein: CASSPGREETQYF. The CDR3 DNA is TGCGCCAGCAGCCCGGGACGGGAAGAGACCCAGTACTTC.

The chain combines TRBV4-2 with TRBJ2-7, with D tentatively TRBD1 or TRBD2 (5 bases each). Germline V gives CDR1 LGHNA, CDR2 YNFKEQ. The CDR3 is 18 amino acids. V lost 5 bases, J lost 10 bases, and 33 bases lay in between. CDR3 sequence (DNA): TGTGCCAGCAGCAGGACCGGGACCAACGATTACGAGCAGGGTGTTCAGTACTTC. Amino acid sequence: CASSRTGTNDYEQGVQYF.

In its sample, this clonotype was seen a few times. V and J are TRBV24-1 and TRBJ1-2; the D is unclear. Trimming took 4 bases from V and 5 from J, leaving 10 bases between them. Germline V gene data show CDR1 as KGHDR and CDR2 as SFDVKD. The CDR3 sequence is 13 residues long. The CDR3 DNA sequence: TGTGCCACCAGTGACGGAGTTGGGTATGGCTACACCTTC. This encodes CATSDGVGYGYTF.

This chain uses TRBV5-1 with TRBJ2-1; D remains ambiguous. The CDR3 is made up of 13 amino acids. Trimming removed 6 bases at V and 4 bases at J, with 11 bases between. Germline CDR1 SGHRS, CDR2 YFSETQ. The CDR3 loop is CASTPNEYNEQFF. As DNA, the CDR3 is TGCGCCAGCACCCCTAATGAGTACAATGAGCAGTTCTTC.

This clonotype showed up just a few times. The gene calls are TRBV7-8 and TRBJ2-6; D is perhaps TRBD1 (6 bases). V lost 4 bases to trimming and J lost 0 bases, with 16 bases between them. Germline-derived CDR1 and CDR2 are SGHVS and FQNEAQ. The CDR3 has 18 amino acids. The CDR3 DNA reads as TGTGCCAGCAGCTCCCCGGGGACATACTACTCTGGGGCCAACGTCCTGACTTTC. Its translation is CASSSPGTYYSGANVLTF.

This clonotype appeared a few times. This chain links TRBV28 with TRBJ2-7; D is possibly TRBD2 (5 bases). V dropped 5 bases and J dropped 0 bases, with 11 bases sitting between them. The CDR3 contains 14 residues. Germline assignment: CDR1 MDHEN and CDR2 SYDVKM. The DNA for the CDR3 is TGTGCCAGCAGTGGTCCGGGGATCTCCTACGAGCAGTACTTC. This translates into CASSGPGISYEQYF. Drawing the rest from reference TRBV28 and TRBJ2-7, the complete variable domain is DVKVTQSSRYLVKRTGEKVFLECVQDMDHENMFWYRQDPGLGLRLIYFSYDVKMKEKGDIPEGYSVSREKKERFSLILESASTNQTSMYLCASSGPGISYEQYFGPGTRLTVT.

This clonotype was seen many times. The CDR3 DNA sequence: TGCAGTGCTAGCAGGCTAGCGAGGTACAATGAGCAGTTCTTC. Amino acid sequence: CSASRLARYNEQFF. The chain employs TRBV20-1 and TRBJ2-1; maybe TRBD2 (6 bases). In germline, CDR1 is DFQATT, CDR2 SNEGSKA (reference sequence). The length of the CDR3 is 14 residues. Trimming removed 3 bases from V and 4 bases from J, with 13 bases in between.

The genes are TRBV5-1 and TRBJ2-5, with 10 bases that match TRBD1. V lost 4 bases, J lost 4 bases, and 7 bases stayed unmatched. Germline V gene lookup returns CDR1 SGHRS and CDR2 YFSETQ. CDR3 length equals 15 residues. The DNA for the CDR3 is TGCGCCAGCAGCCGGGACAGGGGTCAGGGAGAGACCCAGTACTTC. Amino acid sequence: CASSRDRGQGETQYF.

This clonotype has just a few counts. The chain combines TRBV6-1 with TRBJ1-5, with TRBD1 as a possible D gene (6 bases). Germline V gene data show CDR1 as MNHNS and CDR2 as SASEGT. The CDR3 covers 15 residues. V was cut by 6 bases and J by 2 bases, with 14 bases left in between. The CDR3 protein is CASSTRGGGNQPQHF. In nucleotides, the CDR3 is TGTGCCAGCAGCACGAGGGGGGGCGGCAATCAGCCCCAGCATTTT.

This chain's CDR3 is CASSYRGVNNEQFF. The CDR3 nucleotides are TGCGCCAGCAGCTACAGGGGGGTTAACAATGAGCAGTTCTTC. The genes are TRBV5-1 and TRBJ2-1; 8 bases are shared with TRBD1. The CDR3 is made up of 14 amino acids. J gave up 5 bases and V 3 bases, and 4 bases lay outside the gene matches. The germline V gene has CDR1 SGHRS and CDR2 YFSETQ.

V usage is TRBV29-1 and J usage is TRBJ2-7, with D perhaps TRBD2 (5 bases). V was shortened by 7 bases and J by 0 bases, with 13 bases between the two germline ends. The germline gives CDR1 SQVTM, CDR2 ANQGSEA. The CDR3 covers 13 residues. The CDR3 spells CSAGGGPSYEQYF. As DNA, the CDR3 is TGCAGCGCCGGCGGCGGGCCCTCCTACGAGCAGTACTTC.

The table lists this clonotype with a count of one. The V call is TRBV5-1, the J call TRBJ2-7; D might be TRBD1 (6 bases). Trimming removed 2 bases from V and 3 bases from J, with 12 bases in between. Germline-derived CDR1 and CDR2 are SGHRS and YFSETQ. There are 14 residues in the CDR3. The CDR3 DNA is TGCGCCAGCAGCTTACCAGGGGCTGGCTACGAGCAGTACTTC. Its translation: CASSLPGAGYEQYF.

The genes are TRBV7-8 and TRBJ2-5, with 8 bases aligning to TRBD2. CDR3 length: 16 residues. J lost 1 base, V lost 1 base, and 5 bases had no gene match. Germline lookup yields CDR1 SGHVS and CDR2 FQNEAQ. CDR3 sequence: CASSLELAVFQETQYF. For the CDR3, the DNA is TGTGCCAGCAGCTTAGAACTAGCGGTATTCCAAGAGACCCAGTACTTC. The full variable domain, rest sourced from reference TRBV7-8 and TRBJ2-5, is GAGVSQSPRYKVAKRGQDVALRCDPISGHVSLFWYQQALGQGPEFLTYFQNEAQLDKSGLPSDRFFAERPEGSVSTLKIQRTQQEDSAVYLCASSLELAVFQETQYFGPGTRLLVL.

This clonotype has just a few counts. The chain carries TRBV21-1 and TRBJ1-5; TRBD1, as called in the table, went unchecked against the DNA. TRBV21-1 is flagged as a pseudogene. The CDR3 sequence is 15 residues long. CDR3 DNA sequence: TGTGCCAGCAGCAAGGAGGGGACAGGGAATCAGCCCCAGCATTTT. Protein: CASSKEGTGNQPQHF.

The chain uses TRBV2 and TRBJ1-5; TRBD1 matches 10 bases. V lost 5 bases, J lost 7 bases, and 5 bases stayed unmatched. Germline-derived CDR1 and CDR2 are SNHLY and FYNNEI. The CDR3 has 14 amino acids. For the CDR3, the DNA is TGTGCCAGCAGTCCCCGGGACAGGGGCCAGCCCCAGCATTTT. Amino acid sequence: CASSPRDRGQPQHF. Based on the CDR3 plus reference TRBV2 and TRBJ1-5, the full variable domain is EPEVTQTPSHQVTQMGQEVILRCVPISNHLYFYWYRQILGQKVEFLVSFYNNEISEKSEIFDDQFSVERPDGSNFTLKIRSTKLEDSAMYFCASSPRDRGQPQHFGDGTRLSIL.

This clonotype occurred a few times. This chain uses TRBV6-5 with TRBJ2-7; possible D gene TRBD2, 5 bases. Germline loops: CDR1 MNHEY, CDR2 SVGAGI. The length of the CDR3 is 16 residues. Trimming shortened V by 0 bases and J by 0 bases, and 12 bases separated the two germline ends. The DNA of the CDR3 is TGTGCCAGCAGTTACTCGCGCGGGCGGAGCTCCTACGAGCAGTACTTC. This codes for CASSYSRGRSSYEQYF.

This rearrangement joins TRBV10-3 to TRBJ2-4; TRBD2 aligns across 8 bases. Germline CDR1 and CDR2: ENHRY and SYGVKD. J lost 6 bases, V lost 5 bases, and 6 bases had no gene match. The CDR3 covers 14 residues. The DNA of the CDR3 is TGTGCCATCAGTAGCAGCCGGGGGGGAAACATTCAGTACTTC. Its protein is CAISSSRGGNIQYF.

This CDR3 is CASGSQGISYEQYF. Here the CDR3 DNA reads TGTGCTAGTGGTTCCCAGGGTATCTCCTACGAGCAGTACTTC. The J gene is TRBJ2-7, the V gene TRBV12-5; tentatively, D is TRBD1 (5 bases). The CDR3 spans 14 residues. Germline V CDR1 and CDR2: LGHNT, FRNRAP. V gave up 4 bases and J gave up 0 bases, with 10 bases separating them. The variable domain in full, completed from reference TRBV12-5 and TRBJ2-7, reads DARVTQTPRHKVTEMGQEVTMRCQPILGHNTVFWYRQTMMQGLELLAYFRNRAPLDDSGMPKDRFSAEMPDATLATLKIQPSEPRDSAVYFCASGSQGISYEQYFGPGTRLTVT.

The rearrangement links TRBV10-3 to TRBJ2-1, with D possibly being TRBD1 or TRBD2 (6 bases each). The germline CDR1 and CDR2 sequences are ENHRY and SYGVKD. Trimming shortened V by 11 bases and J by 7 bases, and 15 bases separated the two germline ends. The CDR3 sequence is 12 residues long. The chain's CDR3 is CALSKGGNEQFF. The CDR3 region has the DNA TGTGCCCTATCAAAAGGGGGGAATGAGCAGTTCTTC.

This rearrangement joins TRBV25-1 to TRBJ2-5; 7 bases are a match to TRBD1. The trim removed 6 bases at V and 1 base at J, leaving 11 bases unmatched. This CDR3 spans 16 amino acids. From germline, CDR1 is MGHDK and CDR2 SYGVNS. The CDR3 region is CASSRSGGSPQETQYF. In nucleotides, the CDR3 is TGTGCCAGCAGCCGATCAGGGGGTTCCCCCCAAGAGACCCAGTACTTC. The variable domain in full, completed from reference TRBV25-1 and TRBJ2-5, reads EADIYQTPRYLVIGTGKKITLECSQTMGHDKMYWYQQDPGMELHLIHYSYGVNSTEKGDLSSESTVSRIRTEHFPLTLESARPSHTSQYLCASSRSGGSPQETQYFGPGTRLLVL.